The 14 T cell receptor beta chains in this list originate from one sample, sequenced in a study of T cell responses to AZD1222 COVID-19 vaccine. Only in-frame clones appear in the TCRdb table, and some are missing; sequencing was by immunoSEQ multiplex PCR. Among under 140,000 clones listed, around 90% were seen once. The sequenced sample was peripheral blood, obtained 28 days after the second AZD1222 dose. Receptor source: an adult who received the AZD1222 COVID-19 vaccine.

V gene TRBV5-4 combines with J gene TRBJ2-3; either TRBD1 or TRBD2 may fit D (6 bases each). The CDR3 loop spans 16 amino acids. The germline gives CDR1 SGHNT, CDR2 YYREEE (reference sequence). Trimming removed 0 bases at V and 1 base at J, with 12 bases between. As DNA, the CDR3 is TGTGCCAGCAGCTTGGAGGAGGGGGGACGCACAGATACGCAGTATTTT. This gives the protein CASSLEEGGRTDTQYF.

The chain has TRBV28 and TRBJ2-7; 7 nucleotides align to TRBD1. After removal of 2 bases from V and 2 bases from J, the junction contained 0 bases not matched to a gene. The CDR3 is 13 residues long. Germline V lookup: CDR1 MDHEN, CDR2 SYDVKM. Here the CDR3 DNA reads TGTGCCAGCAGTTTAGGGACAGCCTACGAGCAGTACTTC. Amino acid sequence: CASSLGTAYEQYF.

The genes are TRBV29-1 and TRBJ1-3; D is unresolved. The CDR3 runs 13 residues. Trimming removed 3 bases from V and 0 bases from J, with 6 bases in between. CDR1 and CDR2 (germline): SQVTM, ANQGSEA. CDR3 DNA: TGCAGCGTTGATTGGGGCTCTGGAAACACCATATATTTT. This translates into CSVDWGSGNTIYF.

The chain employs TRBV11-3 and TRBJ1-4; 10 bases map to TRBD1. V gave up 5 bases and J gave up 6 bases; unmatched junction bases: 9. Germline-derived CDR1 and CDR2 are SGHNT and YENEEA. CDR3 length equals 16 residues. For the CDR3, the DNA is TGTGCCAGCAGCCCGCACCTCGGACAGGGGGATGAAAAACTGTTTTTT. It encodes CASSPHLGQGDEKLFF.

The genes are TRBV28 and TRBJ1-2; TRBD1 is a possible D gene (5 bases). V lost 4 bases, J lost 3 bases, and 18 bases lay in between. Germline CDR1 MDHEN, CDR2 SYDVKM. This CDR3 is 16 amino acids long. CDR3 in DNA: TGTGCCAGCAGTTCAGGGACCGAGACCCGATACTATGGCTACACCTTC. Translated: CASSSGTETRYYGYTF.

The chain links TRBV28 to TRBJ2-1; D is uncertain. Trimming removed 1 base at V and 10 bases at J, with 5 bases between. The CDR3 covers 11 residues. Germline assignment: CDR1 MDHEN and CDR2 SYDVKM. The CDR3 loop reads CASSLSREQFF. CDR3 coding DNA: TGTGCCAGCAGTTTATCGAGGGAGCAGTTCTTC. Looking up the rest from reference TRBV28 and TRBJ2-1 gives the full variable domain: DVKVTQSSRYLVKRTGEKVFLECVQDMDHENMFWYRQDPGLGLRLIYFSYDVKMKEKGDIPEGYSVSREKKERFSLILESASTNQTSMYLCASSLSREQFFGPGTRLTVL.

This chain uses TRBV3-1 (or the pseudogene TRBV3-2) with TRBJ2-1; D remains unclear. Germline lookup yields CDR1 LGHDT and CDR2 YNNKEL (reference sequence). This CDR3 spans 13 amino acids. V shed 1 base and J shed 7 bases, with 8 bases lying between them. CDR3 DNA: TGTGCCAGCAGCCAAGTGCTGGGGAATGAGCAGTTCTTC. Its translation is CASSQVLGNEQFF.

This chain joins TRBV27 and TRBJ1-1; unclear D gene. The CDR3 runs to 14 residues. V was pared by 5 bases and J by 6 bases, with 16 bases between. Looked up from germline, CDR1 is MNHEY and CDR2 is SMNVEV (reference sequence). CDR3 nucleotides: TGTGCCAGCAGTCCGCATGGACGATCTTCTGAAGCTTTCTTT. Protein sequence: CASSPHGRSSEAFF.

The chain combines TRBV3-1 (or the pseudogene TRBV3-2) with TRBJ2-3, with 8 bases that match TRBD2. CDR1 and CDR2 (germline): LGHDT, YNNKEL (reference sequence). CDR3 length equals 18 residues. Trimming took 0 bases from V and 2 from J; bases not matched to a gene: 10. DNA for the CDR3: TGTGCCAGCAGCCAAGATATACAGCGGGGGAGATACACAGATACGCAGTATTTT. Translation gives CASSQDIQRGRYTDTQYF.

V gene TRBV25-1 combines with J gene TRBJ1-4; a possible D gene is TRBD1 (6 bases). V was cut by 2 bases and J by 7 bases, with 11 bases left in between. The CDR3 spans 14 residues. The germline V gene encodes CDR1 MGHDK and CDR2 SYGVNS. CDR3 sequence (DNA): TGTGCCAGCAGTGAAGGACAGAATACTGAAAAACTGTTTTTT. This encodes CASSEGQNTEKLFF.

The rearrangement uses TRBV10-2 and TRBJ2-5; D unclear. V was clipped by 5 bases and J by 2 bases, with 3 bases between them. CDR1 is WSHSY and CDR2 is SAAADI in the germline V gene. CDR3 length equals 11 residues. CDR3 nucleotides: TGCGCCAGCAGTCAGCAAGAGACCCAGTACTTC. Its protein is CASSQQETQYF.

This chain uses TRBV6-5 with TRBJ2-7; no definite D call. Trimming took off 6 bases at V and 2 bases at J, with 11 bases between the two ends. Germline V gene sequence: CDR1 MNHEY, CDR2 SVGAGI. The CDR3 is 13 residues long. The CDR3 region has the DNA TGTGCCAGCAGAGCCGGCCAGGCCTACGAGCAGTACTTC. Amino acids: CASRAGQAYEQYF.

V and J are TRBV3-1 (or the pseudogene TRBV3-2) and TRBJ1-5, with D maybe TRBD1 (5 bases). Germline values: CDR1 LGHDT, CDR2 YNNKEL (reference sequence). The V and J ends lost 5 bases and 4 bases respectively, with 12 bases between them. CDR3 size: 14 residues. The CDR3 region has the DNA TGTGCCAGCAGCAAGGATCAGGGTAATCAGCCCCAGCATTTT. Translated: CASSKDQGNQPQHF.

The V and J genes are TRBV5-1 and TRBJ1-1; 8 bases map to TRBD1. Per the germline V gene, CDR1 is SGHRS and CDR2 is YFSETQ. CDR3 length: 14 amino acids. The ends lost 2 bases at V and 3 bases at J; junction bases unmatched: 3. CDR3 DNA sequence: TGCGCCAGCAGCTTATCGACAGGGGACACTGAAGCTTTCTTT. It specifies CASSLSTGDTEAFF.